The 23 T cell receptor beta chains below all came from one sample that was sequenced in a study of cytomegalovirus exposure and HLA in healthy donors. Primers for the PCR totalled 60 Vbeta and 13 Jbeta. Using immunoSEQ multiplex PCR, the repertoire was profiled, and TCRdb retains in-frame clones only, with some absent. Of over 65,000 clones listed, 80% to 90% are singletons. The material sequenced was PBMCs. The receptors originated from a woman in her twenties or thirties in good health and CMV-seronegative.

The chain's CDR3 is CASSHSSQGYGYTF. The CDR3 DNA reads as TGTGCCAGCAGCCATTCTTCTCAGGGTTATGGCTACACCTTC. This chain uses TRBV7-8 with TRBJ1-2; TRBD1 might be the D (5 bases). The germline CDR1 and CDR2 sequences are SGHVS and FQNEAQ. The CDR3 length is 14 residues. Trimming stripped 5 bases from V and 5 bases from J, with 15 bases between.

The rearrangement uses TRBV9 and TRBJ1-1; 8 bases are shared with TRBD1. In germline, CDR1 is SGDLS, CDR2 YYNGEE. V dropped 2 bases and J dropped 7; count of bases not matched to a gene: 7. The CDR3 consists of 14 residues. The CDR3 here is CASSVGQGLFEAFF. The CDR3 nucleotides read TGTGCCAGCAGCGTTGGACAGGGCCTTTTTGAAGCTTTCTTT.

This rearrangement joins TRBV6-1 to TRBJ1-6; D may be TRBD1 (6 bases). The CDR3 spans 16 residues. With 4 bases removed from V and 0 bases from J, the gap between germline ends came to 10 bases. Germline V CDR1 and CDR2: MNHNS, SASEGT. The CDR3 bases are TGTGCCAGCAGTGTCACAGGGAGCTCCTATAATTCACCCCTCCACTTT. Translation: CASSVTGSSYNSPLHF.

The J gene is TRBJ1-1, the V gene TRBV7-9; D not resolved. The CDR3 contains 14 residues. From germline, CDR1 is SEHNR and CDR2 FQNEAQ (reference sequence). Trimming removed 3 bases from V and 0 bases from J, with 8 bases in between. The CDR3 nucleotides are TGTGCCAGCAGCTTTCGCGATATGAACACTGAAGCTTTCTTT. Translated: CASSFRDMNTEAFF.

This chain connects TRBV5-4 to TRBJ2-7, with 8 bases lining up with TRBD1. This CDR3 region has 19 residues. V was pared by 0 bases and J by 6 bases, with 20 bases of the junction left unmatched. Per germline, CDR1 SGHNT and CDR2 YYREEE (reference sequence). The CDR3 nucleotides read TGTGCCAGCAGCTTGGTTATTGGGGTAAGGCAGGGGGCGACCATCGAGCAGTACTTC. This gives the protein CASSLVIGVRQGATIEQYF.

CDR3 coding DNA: TGTGCCAGCAGCTTAGAGGGTAGAGGGCTGACGACGCATCCCTCTGGCTACACCTTC. Translation gives CASSLEGRGLTTHPSGYTF. The V gene is TRBV11-3, the J gene TRBJ1-2; D remains unclear. The CDR3 runs 19 residues. Germline V gene data show CDR1 as SGHNT and CDR2 as YENEEA. V was cut by 0 bases and J by 7 bases, with 27 bases left in between.

With respect to this clone: One end of the junction does not line up with germline, which may come from a read error. This same CDR3 is encoded by further DNA sequences in the sample. The J gene is TRBJ2-2, the V gene TRBV27; 7 bases are shared with TRBD1. The CDR3 loop spans 18 amino acids. Germline loops: CDR1 MNHEY, CDR2 SMNVEV (reference sequence). The CDR3 sequence is CASSLLAGGLSNTGELFF. Written as DNA, the CDR3 is TGTGCCAGCAGTTTATTGGCAGGGGGTTTGTCTAACACCGGAGAGCTGTTTTTT.

This sequence joins TRBV2 and TRBJ2-7; D might be TRBD1 (6 bases). The V end was cut by 7 bases, the J end by 5 bases, with 18 bases between. The CDR3 spans 14 residues. Germline V gene data show CDR1 as SNHLY and CDR2 as FYNNEI. CDR3 sequence: CASTSSRGNNEQYF. In DNA, the CDR3 is TGTGCCAGCACCTCTAGTAGGGGGAACAACGAGCAGTACTTC.

The genes are TRBV19 and TRBJ2-2, with D tentatively TRBD2 (6 bases). Germline loops: CDR1 LNHDA, CDR2 SQIVND (reference sequence). V shed 9 bases and J shed 4 bases, with 12 bases lying between them. The CDR3 is 13 residues long. The CDR3 spells CASGRGGTGELFF. In DNA, the CDR3 is TGTGCCAGCGGCCGGGGAGGCACCGGGGAGCTGTTTTTT.

The rearrangement links TRBV18 to TRBJ2-5; TRBD1 matches 9 bases. CDR3 length: 14 amino acids. Germline values: CDR1 KGHSH, CDR2 LQKENI. V gave up 3 bases and J gave up 3 bases; unmatched junction bases: 2. The CDR3: CASSPGTGKETQYF. DNA for the CDR3: TGTGCCAGCTCACCCGGGACAGGGAAAGAGACCCAGTACTTC.

This chain joins TRBV7-7 and TRBJ1-2, with 9 nucleotides matching TRBD1. CDR1 is SSHAT, CDR2 FNYEAQ, per germline (reference sequence). The CDR3 has 12 amino acids. The CDR3 region has the DNA TGTGCGCCGGGACAGGGACTCTATGGCTACACCTTC. Translation gives CAPGQGLYGYTF.

The count of this clone is one. V gene TRBV5-1 combines with J gene TRBJ2-3; 7 bases line up with TRBD1. J was trimmed by 3 bases and V by 1 base; bases with no gene match: 5. The CDR3 is 15 residues long. Germline CDR1 SGHRS, CDR2 YFSETQ. The CDR3 sequence: CASSLKRGQTDTQYF. In DNA form, the CDR3 reads TGCGCCAGCAGCTTGAAAAGGGGGCAGACAGATACGCAGTATTTT.

This rearrangement joins TRBV15 to TRBJ2-1, with D tentatively TRBD2 (6 bases). Germline-derived CDR1 and CDR2 are LNHNV and YYDKDF (reference sequence). Between the trimmed V and J ends, which lost 2 bases and 6 bases, there was a span of 17 bases. The CDR3 spans 16 residues. CDR3 in amino acids: CATSRPVRGSGNEQFF. In DNA form, the CDR3 reads TGTGCCACCAGCAGACCGGTGCGGGGCAGTGGCAATGAGCAGTTCTTC. The whole variable domain, remainder taken from reference TRBV15 and TRBJ2-1, is DAMVIQNPRYQVTQFGKPVTLSCSQTLNHNVMYWYQQKSSQAPKLLFHYYDKDFNNEADTPDNFQSRRPNTSFCFLDIRSPGLGDTAMYLCATSRPVRGSGNEQFFGPGTRLTVL.

The chain has TRBV4-3 and TRBJ2-3, with 7 bases matching TRBD1. V shed 0 bases and J 3 bases; nucleotides not matched to a gene: 9. CDR3 length: 17 amino acids. CDR1 and CDR2 (germline): LGHNA, YSLEER. The CDR3 is CASSQDFGNRGTDTQYF. The CDR3, as DNA: TGCGCCAGCAGCCAAGATTTTGGAAACAGGGGAACAGATACGCAGTATTTT.

The rearrangement links TRBV6-5 to TRBJ1-5; no firm D call. The V gene's germline CDR1 is MNHEY and CDR2 SVGAGI. The V gene lost 5 bases and the J gene lost 5 bases, with 7 bases spanning the gap. The CDR3 extends over 12 amino acids. DNA for the CDR3: TGTGCCAGCAGTGAGTTGGATCAGCCCCAGCATTTT. Translating it yields CASSELDQPQHF.

This clone occurred once. The chain recombines TRBV7-2 with TRBJ2-5; 8 bases agree with TRBD1. Germline values: CDR1 SGHTA, CDR2 FQGNSA. This CDR3 has 15 residues. V dropped 5 bases and J dropped 6; count of bases not matched to a gene: 11. CDR3 nucleotides: TGTGCCAGCAGCCCAAATTCAGGGGGCAGAAAGACCCAGTACTTC. Its translation: CASSPNSGGRKTQYF. Complete variable domain (other parts from reference TRBV7-2 and TRBJ2-5): GAGVSQSPSNKVTEKGKDVELRCDPISGHTALYWYRQSLGQGLEFLIYFQGNSAPDKSGLPSDRFSAERTGGSVSTLTIQRTQQEDSAVYLCASSPNSGGRKTQYFGPGTRLLVL.

The rearrangement joins TRBV11-2 to TRBJ2-1; D unclear. Trimming stripped 1 base from V and 5 bases from J, with 6 bases between. Germline V gene lookup returns CDR1 SGHAT and CDR2 FQNNGV. CDR3 length: 13 residues. In DNA form, the CDR3 reads TGTGCCAGCAGCTTAGGCCTAGACAATGAGCAGTTCTTC. As protein: CASSLGLDNEQFF.

This clone was counted a few times. V usage is TRBV19 and J usage is TRBJ1-3; perhaps TRBD1 as D (6 bases). V lost 1 base to trimming and J lost 1 base, with 8 bases between them. The CDR3 contains 15 residues. Germline values: CDR1 LNHDA, CDR2 SQIVND (reference sequence). CDR3 sequence: CASSIGGHSGNTIYF. CDR3 bases: TGTGCCAGTAGTATAGGGGGGCATTCTGGAAACACCATATATTTT.

This chain links TRBV6-1 with TRBJ1-2; no reliable D call. The CDR3 is made up of 10 amino acids. The V end was cut by 10 bases, the J end by 7 bases, with 10 bases between. Germline loops: CDR1 MNHNS, CDR2 SASEGT. The CDR3 region is CATAGFGYTF. The CDR3 DNA follows: TGTGCCACAGCGGGTTTTGGCTACACCTTC.

The chain joins TRBV18 to TRBJ2-7, with a tentative D call TRBD2 (5 bases). The CDR3 runs 14 residues. Looked up from germline, CDR1 is KGHSH and CDR2 is LQKENI. V was trimmed by 5 bases and J by 3 bases, leaving 14 bases between them. The CDR3 here is CASSTLRGRYEQYF. DNA for the CDR3: TGTGCCAGCTCAACCCTACGGGGTCGCTACGAGCAGTACTTC. Full variable domain (rest looked up from reference TRBV18 and TRBJ2-7): NAGVMQNPRHLVRRRGQEARLRCSPMKGHSHVYWYRQLPEEGLKFMVYLQKENIIDESGMPKERFSAEFPKEGPSILRIQQVVRGDSAAYFCASSTLRGRYEQYFGPGTRLTVT.

This rearrangement joins TRBV28 to TRBJ2-1, with D maybe TRBD2 (5 bases). CDR3 size: 15 residues. Between the trimmed V and J ends, which lost 9 bases and 2 bases, there was a span of 17 bases. Germline lookup yields CDR1 MDHEN and CDR2 SYDVKM. The CDR3 DNA sequence: TGTGCCAGTAGAACGGGCGGGTTTACCTACAATGAGCAGTTCTTC. Encoded protein: CASRTGGFTYNEQFF.

Comment on this clone: Germline is not matched at one junction end, which may reflect a read error. The CDR3 DNA reads TGTTCCAGCAGCTCCGGGGGTGGCTCTGGAAACACCATATATTTT. Protein product: CSSSSGGGSGNTIYF. This chain uses TRBV7-9 with TRBJ1-3; tentative D call: TRBD1 (5 bases). Germline CDR1 SEHNR, CDR2 FQNEAQ (reference sequence). There are 15 residues in the CDR3.

V is TRBV5-1 and J is TRBJ2-7; 9 bases map to TRBD1. V trimming: 4 bases; J trimming: 7 bases; junction bases outside the gene matches: 9. Germline assignment: CDR1 SGHRS and CDR2 YFSETQ. This CDR3 is 14 amino acids long. CDR3 nucleotide sequence: TGCGCCAGCAGCCCGGGAACCGGGACAGGGGAGCAGTACTTC. Its translation: CASSPGTGTGEQYF.